The source of this T cell receptor (beta chain) is a study of memory CD4+ T cells and cytomegalovirus serostatus. Across the study: This sample comes from healthy Belgian adults, eight to ten CMV seropositive, 20 to 25 seronegative.

The V end was cut by 5 bases, the J end by 9 bases, with 8 bases between. The CDR3 runs 12 residues. Germline assignment: CDR1 SEHNR and CDR2 FQNEAQ (reference sequence). The sort gate was single viable CD3+CD4+CD8-CD45RO+ cells for memory CD4+ T cells. Authors' methods: After removing out-of-frame reads, 2 million to 2.5 million distinct TCRbeta sequences remained. The method was immunoSEQ multiplex PCR; TCRdb's version includes in-frame clones alone and lacks a portion of them. The V and J calls and the clone size are those of that table, but D and trimming were determined from the DNA. The table includes some 56,000 clones, around 76% detected once. In regard to this clone: Its antigen is currently unknown.

The study's findings and limits: The CMV-associated TCR signature appears largely within the CD4+ memory repertoire.

The gene calls are TRBV7-9 and TRBJ1-6; D is uncertain. The clonotype comes from an adult in good health and CMV-seronegative. Sequenced material: memory CD4+ T cells from blood. CDR3 loop: CASSPSGSPLHF. The CDR3 DNA reads as TGTGCCAGCAGCCCTTCGGGTTCACCCCTCCACTTT.